Below are 30 T cell receptor beta chains sequenced from a single sample in a study of low-dose radiotherapy and immunotherapy resistance in tumors. Alpha and beta chains were covered, as first-strand cDNA relied on TRAV- and TRBV-specific primers. TCRs were amplified for 15 to 20 PCR cycles with a constant-region primer and V-primer adapter. MiXCR, run by TCRdb on the reads, gives a single entry per CDR3 protein. The sample consists of roughly 100,000 distinct CDR3 sequences, around 21% of them appearing once. Documented time point: after trial treatment. Treatment in this sample: LDRT plus nivolumab, ipilimumab, low-dose cyclophosphamide and aspirin (RACIN trial). The sequences come from PBMCs, collected after low-dose radiotherapy plus immunotherapy. These receptors were obtained from a male donor with prostate cancer.

Note on this clonotype: A clone one base away is much larger, so this may be a read error. This sequence joins TRBV4-3 and TRBJ2-7, with 9 bases matching TRBD2. The CDR3 runs to 15 residues. CDR1 is LGHNA and CDR2 is YSLEER in the germline V gene. In DNA, the CDR3 is TGCTCCAGCAGCCAAGCGGCTAGCGGGGTCTACGAGCAGTACTTC. Protein product: CSSSQAASGVYEQYF.

This clonotype appeared many times. The CDR3: CASSYSTLGWAYEQYF. DNA of the CDR3: TGTGCCAGCAGTTACTCGACTCTGGGATGGGCCTACGAGCAGTACTTC. This chain connects TRBV6-6 to TRBJ2-7; D is uncertain. The germline V and J ends were trimmed by 0 bases and 2 bases, with 14 bases remaining between them. Germline V CDR1 and CDR2: MNHNY, SVGAGI (reference sequence). This CDR3 has 16 amino acids.

Ten or more counts support this clonotype. The V gene is TRBV6-1, the J gene TRBJ2-1; D call uncertain. This CDR3 has 13 residues. V was cut by 5 bases and J by 5 bases, with 10 bases left in between. Germline CDR1 and CDR2: MNHNS and SASEGT. The CDR3 sequence is CASSYEGNNEQFF. The CDR3 nucleotides are TGTGCCAGCAGTTACGAAGGGAACAATGAGCAGTTCTTC.

This clonotype was seen many times. The rearrangement joins TRBV4-2 to TRBJ1-2; D is possibly TRBD1 (5 bases). This CDR3 is built from 17 residues. Trimming removed 2 bases at V and 0 bases at J, with 16 bases between. The germline CDR1 and CDR2 sequences are LGHNA and YNFKEQ. The CDR3 region is CASSQPPGRTTNYGYTF. Here the CDR3 DNA reads TGTGCCAGCAGCCAACCTCCCGGACGGACAACTAACTATGGCTACACCTTC.

In its sample, this clonotype was seen many times. The chain joins TRBV30 to TRBJ2-1; no clear D. Germline V lookup: CDR1 GTSNPN, CDR2 SVGIG (reference sequence). The CDR3 length is 12 residues. V lost 5 bases and J 0 bases, leaving 5 bases between the germline ends. The CDR3 here is CAWSLSYNEQFF. The CDR3 nucleotides read TGTGCCTGGTCCCTCTCCTACAATGAGCAGTTCTTC.

This clonotype has only one observation. The junction and the germline gene differ at one end; a read error may be behind it. CDR3 sequence (DNA): TGTGCTAGCAGTGAAGACATGGGTCCCAACGAGCAGTACTTC. This encodes CASSEDMGPNEQYF. The J gene is TRBJ2-7, the V gene TRBV28; D is unclear. The CDR3 spans 14 residues. Germline-derived CDR1 and CDR2 are MDHEN and SYDVKM.

This chain joins TRBV29-1 and TRBJ2-1; 7 bases are a match to TRBD1. V lost 1 base, J lost 0 bases, and 3 bases stayed unmatched. This CDR3 contains 15 residues. The germline gives CDR1 SQVTM, CDR2 ANQGSEA. Here the CDR3 reads CSVEGRDSSYNEQFF. CDR3 DNA sequence: TGCAGCGTTGAAGGTCGGGACAGCTCCTACAATGAGCAGTTCTTC.

This clonotype was detected many times. J is TRBJ2-7 and V is TRBV13; 11 bases are a match to TRBD2. Germline lookup yields CDR1 PRHDT and CDR2 FYEKMQ (reference sequence). The CDR3 sequence is 16 residues long. J gave up 0 bases and V 0 bases, and 1 base lay outside the gene matches. CDR3 sequence reads: CASSLGLAGASYEQYF. DNA of the CDR3: TGTGCCAGCAGCTTAGGACTAGCGGGGGCCTCCTACGAGCAGTACTTC.

This clonotype was seen only a few times. The rearrangement joins TRBV14 to TRBJ2-7; weak D call: TRBD1 (6 bases). CDR3 length: 14 residues. V dropped 5 bases and J dropped 6 bases, with 17 bases sitting between them. Germline CDR1 reads SGHDN; CDR2 reads FVKESK. In nucleotides, the CDR3 is TGTGCCAGCAGCATGCGTCGTACAGGGACCGAGCAGTACTTC. Its protein is CASSMRRTGTEQYF.

In its sample, this clonotype was seen many times. The chain uses TRBV5-1 and TRBJ2-3; TRBD2 aligns across 8 bases. Germline CDR1 reads SGHRS; CDR2 reads YFSETQ. The J segment lost 2 bases and the V segment lost 4 bases, leaving 6 bases of the junction unmatched. This CDR3 contains 15 residues. The CDR3 sequence: CASSLTSAHTDTQYF. In DNA form, the CDR3 reads TGCGCCAGCAGCCTGACTAGCGCTCACACAGATACGCAGTATTTT.

This clonotype showed up many times. The chain recombines TRBV14 with TRBJ2-3; D remains unclear. Per germline, CDR1 SGHDN and CDR2 FVKESK. The CDR3 is made up of 13 amino acids. Trimming stripped 0 bases from V and 11 bases from J, with 12 bases between. CDR3 residues: CASSQDRYTRQYF. Here the CDR3 DNA reads TGTGCCAGCAGCCAAGATCGCTACACACGGCAGTATTTT.

This CDR3 is CASSHRDSLNTEAFF. The DNA for the CDR3 is TGCGCCAGCAGCCACCGGGACAGCCTGAACACTGAAGCTTTCTTT. The rearrangement uses TRBV4-1 and TRBJ1-1; 7 bases align to TRBD1. The CDR3 is made up of 15 amino acids. V gave up 3 bases and J gave up 0 bases; unmatched junction bases: 4. Looked up from germline, CDR1 is MGHRA and CDR2 is YSYEKL.

V is TRBV7-9 and J is TRBJ1-1; no firm D call. The CDR3 loop spans 13 amino acids. V lost 1 base, J lost 11 bases, and 14 bases lay in between. Germline loops: CDR1 SEHNR, CDR2 FQNEAQ (reference sequence). CDR3 protein: CASSLGVKREAFF. CDR3 in DNA: TGTGCCAGCAGCTTAGGTGTAAAGAGGGAGGCTTTCTTT.

This clonotype was seen ten or more times. V usage is TRBV19 and J usage is TRBJ1-2; D remains ambiguous. CDR1 LNHDA and CDR2 SQIVND come from the germline V gene (reference sequence). V dropped 7 bases and J dropped 5 bases, with 20 bases sitting between them. The CDR3 loop spans 15 amino acids. Here the CDR3 DNA reads TGTGCCAGTACCTCAACACTCCGGGGAGGATATGGCTACACCTTC. This sequence encodes CASTSTLRGGYGYTF.

This clonotype was seen at least ten times. The chain is built from TRBV12-3 or TRBV12-4 and TRBJ2-2; tentatively, D is TRBD2 (6 bases). The CDR3 totals 13 residues. Trimming took 10 bases from V and 5 from J, leaving 14 bases between them. The CDR3 DNA sequence: TGTGCCACCGCGTATAGCGGAACCGGGGAGCTGTTTTTT. Encoded protein: CATAYSGTGELFF.

The chain uses TRBV7-2 and TRBJ1-6, with D possibly TRBD1 on 5 matching bases. CDR1 is SGHTA, CDR2 FQGNSA, per germline. The CDR3 covers 14 residues. V was clipped by 5 bases and J by 16 bases, with 21 bases between them. The CDR3 DNA sequence: TGTGCCAGCAGCGCCGCCCCCTGGGGCCCAACTCTCCACTTT. It codes for CASSAAPWGPTLHF.

The table lists this clonotype with many counts. The chain links TRBV6-2 or TRBV6-3 to TRBJ2-1; no firm D call. V shed 2 bases and J shed 9 bases, with 11 bases lying between them. Germline V gene lookup returns CDR1 MNHEY and CDR2 SVGEGT. This CDR3 is 13 amino acids long. This chain's CDR3 is CASSYPVGPEQFF. The CDR3 DNA follows: TGTGCCAGCAGTTACCCCGTCGGGCCTGAGCAGTTCTTC.

This clonotype came up many times. The genes are TRBV3-1 and TRBJ2-5; D uncertain. The CDR3 totals 13 residues. Trimming took off 5 bases at V and 5 bases at J, with 12 bases between the two ends. Germline V gene data show CDR1 as LGHDT and CDR2 as YNNKEL (reference sequence). CDR3 bases: TGTGCCAGCAGCTCTCCCCCCCAGGAGACCCAGTACTTC. Its protein product is CASSSPPQETQYF.

This clonotype was seen repeatedly, ten times or more. The chain uses TRBV5-1 and TRBJ2-1, with 7 bases matching TRBD2. The CDR3 is made up of 13 amino acids. Germline loops: CDR1 SGHRS, CDR2 YFSETQ. The V gene end was trimmed by 4 bases and the J gene end by 6 bases; junction bases not matched to a gene: 4. The CDR3 DNA sequence: TGCGCCAGCAGCCGGGGGGAGGGCAATGAGCAGTTCTTC. Its protein product is CASSRGEGNEQFF.

This clonotype was seen ten or more times. This chain connects TRBV4-1 to TRBJ2-3, with TRBD2 matching 9 bases. The CDR3 length is 16 residues. CDR1 MGHRA and CDR2 YSYEKL come from the germline V gene. Trimming removed 0 bases from V and 5 bases from J; junction bases left unmatched: 6. CDR3 residues: CASSQEGRGGVDTQYF. As DNA, the CDR3 is TGCGCCAGCAGCCAAGAAGGGCGGGGGGGCGTAGATACGCAGTATTTT.

This clonotype was found many times. The V call is TRBV23-1, the J call TRBJ2-7, with D unresolved. TRBV23-1 is recorded as an ORF, its role being uncertain. Trimming left V 0 bases short and J 0 bases short, with 12 bases between. This CDR3 is built from 16 residues. CDR3: CASSQSWTVGSYEQYF. CDR3 DNA: TGCGCCAGCAGTCAATCGTGGACGGTAGGCTCCTACGAGCAGTACTTC.

This clonotype appeared many times. The rearrangement joins TRBV5-4 to TRBJ1-2, with TRBD1 as a possible D gene (6 bases). The V gene lost 4 bases and the J gene lost 2 bases, with 18 bases spanning the gap. Germline V lookup: CDR1 SGHNT, CDR2 YYREEE (reference sequence). This CDR3 has 16 residues. In DNA, the CDR3 is TGTGCCAGCAGCCGGGCACAGGGCTATTTAAACTATGGCTACACCTTC. Translated: CASSRAQGYLNYGYTF.

This clonotype showed up many times. V usage is TRBV7-8 and J usage is TRBJ2-4, with no clear D. Germline values: CDR1 SGHVS, CDR2 FQNEAQ. The CDR3 contains 12 residues. The ends were cut back, 3 bases at V and 9 bases at J, with 9 bases in the middle. The CDR3 DNA sequence: TGTGCCAGCAGCTTCCAGGACGGCATTCAGTACTTC. Amino acids: CASSFQDGIQYF. Looking up the rest from reference TRBV7-8 and TRBJ2-4 gives the full variable domain: GAGVSQSPRYKVAKRGQDVALRCDPISGHVSLFWYQQALGQGPEFLTYFQNEAQLDKSGLPSDRFFAERPEGSVSTLKIQRTQQEDSAVYLCASSFQDGIQYFGAGTRLSVL.

This clonotype was observed many times. The chain is built from TRBV7-9 and TRBJ1-4, with a possible D match to TRBD1 (6 bases). This CDR3 contains 17 residues. Trimming removed 5 bases from V and 7 bases from J, with 23 bases in between. The V gene's germline CDR1 is SEHNR and CDR2 FQNEAQ (reference sequence). CDR3 sequence: CASSQEGGPGLLEKLFF. CDR3 nucleotide sequence: TGTGCCAGCAGCCAAGAGGGGGGGCCAGGCCTGCTTGAAAAACTGTTTTTT.

This clonotype was seen more than once but under ten times. This sequence joins TRBV5-8 and TRBJ1-2; D not certain. Germline CDR1 and CDR2: SGHTS and YDEGEE. Trimming shortened V by 3 bases and J by 4 bases, and 10 bases separated the two germline ends. The CDR3 extends over 13 amino acids. CDR3 residues: CASSSLGSYGYTF. CDR3 in DNA: TGTGCCAGCAGCTCGCTTGGGAGCTATGGCTACACCTTC.

The rearrangement uses TRBV30 and TRBJ1-1; D is possibly TRBD1 (5 bases). This CDR3 is 14 amino acids long. CDR1 GTSNPN and CDR2 SVGIG come from the germline V gene (reference sequence). V lost 5 bases and J lost 5, with 18 bases in between. The CDR3 region is CAWYLDIYSTEAFF. The DNA for the CDR3 is TGTGCCTGGTATCTGGACATATATTCAACTGAAGCTTTCTTT.

This clonotype was recorded many times. This sequence joins TRBV6-1 and TRBJ2-1; 11 bases map to TRBD1. The CDR3 spans 15 residues. Trimming cost V 7 bases and J 6 bases; bases outside gene matches: 8. CDR1 is MNHNS, CDR2 SASEGT, per germline. The CDR3 reads CASTQDRGHPNEQFF. As DNA, the CDR3 is TGTGCCAGCACTCAGGACAGGGGGCACCCCAATGAGCAGTTCTTC.

This clonotype was detected ten times or more. The genes are TRBV12-3 or TRBV12-4 and TRBJ2-1; 8 bases line up with TRBD2. V was pared by 5 bases and J by 4 bases, with 7 bases of the junction left unmatched. This CDR3 is built from 15 residues. The CDR3 here is CASSVGTRLYNEQFF. CDR3 in DNA: TGTGCCAGCAGTGTCGGGACTAGGCTTTACAATGAGCAGTTCTTC.

Many counts were recorded for this clonotype. The chain is built from TRBV18 and TRBJ2-5; maybe TRBD2 (7 bases). The CDR3 contains 16 residues. Per germline, CDR1 KGHSH and CDR2 LQKENI. Trimming left V 3 bases short and J 4 bases short, with 18 bases between. CDR3 in amino acids: CASSPAGAGAGETQYF. The CDR3 nucleotides are TGTGCCAGCTCACCGGCGGGGGCCGGGGCTGGAGAGACCCAGTACTTC.

This clonotype was seen only a few times. The V and J genes are TRBV5-1 and TRBJ2-1; 8 bases map to TRBD2. This CDR3 is 16 amino acids long. The trim removed 4 bases at V and 3 bases at J, leaving 9 bases unmatched. Germline values: CDR1 SGHRS, CDR2 YFSETQ. The CDR3 region has the DNA TGCGCCAGCAGCCCACGGGGGGGGGTCATCTACAATGAGCAGTTCTTC. The encoded protein is CASSPRGGVIYNEQFF. The entire variable domain, with the rest obtained from reference TRBV5-1 and TRBJ2-1, is as follows: KAGVTQTPRYLIKTRGQQVTLSCSPISGHRSVSWYQQTPGQGLQFLFEYFSETQRNKGNFPGRFSGRQFSNSRSEMNVSTLELGDSALYLCASSPRGGVIYNEQFFGPGTRLTVL.